The clone carrying this TCR beta chain was seen a few times. The target antigen is unknown. This entry belongs to a study of T cell repertoires in cytomegalovirus infection. TCRdb re-derived calls from the reads in MiXCR, one entry per CDR3 protein. The profile shows roughly 920,000 distinct CDR3 sequences, around 30% of them singletons. Looked up from germline, CDR1 is MGHDK and CDR2 is SYGVNS. Trimming took 1 base from V and 8 from J, leaving 14 bases between them. The CDR3 length is 14 residues. J is TRBJ1-2 and V is TRBV25-1; D might be TRBD1 (5 bases). The material sequenced was cultured CD8+ T cells from PBMCs, taken from culture after CMV antigen stimulation. The sequence was obtained from a human donor in good health (CMV status not recorded). Some clones in this sample may be carry-over from other donors' samples. In DNA form, the CDR3 reads TGTGCCAGCAGTGAATGGATGGGGCGAAAGGGCTACACCTTC. This gives the protein CASSEWMGRKGYTF.